These 11 T cell receptor beta chains originate from one sample sequenced in a study of blood T cell repertoires in COVID-19. Profiling relied on immunoSEQ multiplex PCR, and the TCRdb table lists in-frame clones only, not all of them. The sample lists approximately 120,000 clones, about 84% occurring once. Sequencing input: peripheral blood. The receptor source for this set is a human donor in a cohort sampled during active COVID-19.

The chain carries TRBV7-3 and TRBJ2-1; D remains ambiguous. The germline gives CDR1 SGHTA, CDR2 FQGTGA. Trimming shortened V by 4 bases and J by 5 bases, and 9 bases separated the two germline ends. The CDR3 spans 13 residues. The CDR3 nucleotides read TGTGCCAGCAGCTCGACTGTTAACAATGAGCAGTTCTTC. As protein: CASSSTVNNEQFF.

V and J are TRBV3-1 (or the pseudogene TRBV3-2) and TRBJ1-2; TRBD1 matches 9 bases. Trimming removed 5 bases from V and 7 bases from J; junction bases left unmatched: 8. Germline CDR1 is LGHDT and CDR2 is YNNKEL (reference sequence). The CDR3 extends over 14 amino acids. In DNA, the CDR3 is TGTGCCAGCAGCTCCCCGGACAGGGGCTTTGGCTACACCTTC. It translates to CASSSPDRGFGYTF.

A single count supports this clone. This chain uses TRBV2 with TRBJ2-7, with 9 nucleotides matching TRBD1. V dropped 3 bases and J dropped 3; count of bases not matched to a gene: 6. Germline V gene sequence: CDR1 SNHLY, CDR2 FYNNEI. The CDR3 sequence is 15 residues long. The CDR3 DNA follows: TGTGCCAGCAGTGAGGAAGGGACAGGGAGCTACGAGCAGTACTTC. Translating it yields CASSEEGTGSYEQYF.

This chain uses TRBV5-4 with TRBJ2-7; 9 bases are shared with TRBD1. The CDR3 runs 15 residues. V shed 2 bases and J 0 bases; nucleotides not matched to a gene: 3. The V gene's germline CDR1 is SGHNT and CDR2 YYREEE (reference sequence). This chain's CDR3 is CASSLQGAYSYEQYF. In nucleotides, the CDR3 is TGTGCCAGCAGCTTACAGGGGGCCTACTCCTACGAGCAGTACTTC.

The chain uses TRBV11-2 and TRBJ1-2; D not certain. Germline V CDR1 and CDR2: SGHAT, FQNNGV. V dropped 1 base and J dropped 5 bases, with 8 bases sitting between them. CDR3 length equals 13 residues. The CDR3 region has the DNA TGTGCCAGCAGCTTAGGCGGGGTGTATGGCTACACCTTC. Amino acid sequence: CASSLGGVYGYTF.

This clone showed up just once. The chain joins TRBV28 to TRBJ2-1; 14 positions agree with TRBD2. V shed 6 bases, J shed 8 bases, and the junction held 6 bases outside the gene matches. Germline CDR1 MDHEN, CDR2 SYDVKM. The length of the CDR3 is 15 residues. The CDR3 nucleotides are TGTGCCAGCAGACCGGGACTAGCGGGAGTCCATGAGCAGTTCTTC. Translated: CASRPGLAGVHEQFF.

V is TRBV18 and J is TRBJ2-3; 14 nucleotides match TRBD2. Germline assignment: CDR1 KGHSH and CDR2 LQKENI. The CDR3 totals 16 residues. With 0 bases clipped from V and 6 bases from J, the junction kept 2 bases outside the gene matches. CDR3: CASSPPRLAGGDTQYF. The CDR3 bases are TGTGCCAGCTCACCACCGAGACTAGCGGGAGGGGATACGCAGTATTTT.

The chain combines TRBV18 with TRBJ2-5; D gene uncertain. The V end lost 1 base, the J end lost 1 base, and 10 bases lay between the germline ends. This CDR3 region has 15 residues. Germline V gene sequence: CDR1 KGHSH, CDR2 LQKENI. CDR3 DNA sequence: TGTGCCAGCTCACCACGAGTAGGCGGCCAAGAGACCCAGTACTTC. Translating gives CASSPRVGGQETQYF.

The chain links TRBV18 to TRBJ2-1; D is perhaps TRBD2 (5 bases). CDR3 length: 14 amino acids. Germline V gene sequence: CDR1 KGHSH, CDR2 LQKENI. V gave up 4 bases and J gave up 8 bases, with 15 bases separating them. In nucleotides, the CDR3 is TGTGCCAGCTCACTGTCTGAGGGAGACCATGAGCAGTTCTTC. This encodes CASSLSEGDHEQFF.

The gene calls are TRBV6-5 and TRBJ1-2; no reliable D call. The CDR3 loop spans 16 amino acids. The germline V gene has CDR1 MNHEY and CDR2 SVGAGI. V shed 2 bases and J shed 0 bases, with 13 bases lying between them. DNA for the CDR3: TGTGCCAGCAGTTACACCAACACCCCCGCTAACTATGGCTACACCTTC. It encodes CASSYTNTPANYGYTF.

CDR3: CASSVGGVQETQYF. As DNA, the CDR3 is TGTGCCAGCAGCGTAGGAGGAGTACAAGAGACCCAGTACTTC. V usage is TRBV9 and J usage is TRBJ2-5, with unresolved D. This CDR3 spans 14 amino acids. Deletions cut 0 bases from V and 2 bases from J, with 8 bases between. Germline V gene sequence: CDR1 SGDLS, CDR2 YYNGEE.